Listed below are T cell receptor beta chains from one sample, sequenced in a study of identical twins. TCRdb re-derived calls from the 5' RACE reads in MiXCR, one entry per CDR3 protein. The sample includes around 240,000 distinct CDR3 sequences, about 10% seen only once; the top ten take over 8%. The material sequenced was memory T cells sorted from blood. Source of these receptors: a man aged 45 to 65 in good health. The CDR3 runs from the conserved cysteine through the conserved F or W. The D gene is left open where the match is weak. Clone size appears in some rows only: once, few, many, or a class for an expanded clone.

V	J	D	size	CDR3	DNA
TRBV4-2	TRBJ2-1	TRBD1	few	CASSQEGDRGPRRFF	TGTGCCAGCAGCCAAGAGGGAGACAGGGGGCCGAGGCGGTTCTTC
TRBV20-1	TRBJ2-5	TRBD2	many	CSARAREGGHF	TGCAGTGCTAGAGCACGGGAGGGCGGGCACTTC
TRBV6-5	TRBJ2-1	NA	NA	CASSWGAGGAYNEQFF	TGTGCCAGCAGTTGGGGGGCCGGGGGCGCCTACAATGAGCAGTTCTTC
TRBV20-1	TRBJ1-4	NA	many	CSVGTERQLFF	TGCAGTGTAGGGACCGAACGTCAACTGTTTTTT
TRBV29-1	TRBJ1-1	NA	few	CSVLSTWNTEAFF	TGCAGCGTTCTCTCTACTTGGAACACTGAAGCTTTCTTT
TRBV18	TRBJ2-3	TRBD2	few	CASSPMTAGVGSSTDTQYF	TGTGCCAGCTCACCTATGACAGCGGGAGTAGGATCGAGCACAGATACGCAGTATTTT
TRBV5-1	TRBJ1-4	TRBD1	NA	CASSLGQGHEKLFF	TGCGCCAGCAGCTTGGGACAGGGCCATGAAAAACTGTTTTTT
TRBV4-2	TRBJ2-3	TRBD2	NA	CASSQVSLAGILTDTQYF	TGTGCCAGCAGCCAAGTATCCCTAGCGGGGATACTCACAGATACGCAGTATTTT
TRBV12-3/TRBV12-4	TRBJ2-3	TRBD1	many	CASRKTGGAFDTQYF	TGTGCCAGCAGGAAAACAGGGGGCGCTTTCGATACGCAGTATTTT
TRBV4-3	TRBJ1-3	TRBD1	few	CASSQGQREDTIYF	TGCGCCAGCAGCCAGGGACAGCGGGAGGACACCATATATTTT
TRBV24-1	TRBJ2-1	TRBD2	few	CATSDRVKREGVEQFF	TGTGCCACCAGTGATAGGGTTAAGCGGGAAGGGGTTGAGCAGTTCTTC
TRBV19	TRBJ1-2	NA	NA	CATGQFNYGYTF	TGTGCCACAGGACAGTTTAACTATGGCTACACCTTC
TRBV28	TRBJ2-7	TRBD2	few	CASSAPGLVGYEQYF	TGTGCCAGCAGTGCACCGGGACTAGTAGGCTACGAGCAGTACTTC
TRBV7-2	TRBJ2-7	TRBD2	many	CASSLVAGGIGYEQYF	TGTGCCAGCAGCTTAGTCGCGGGGGGGATCGGGTACGAGCAGTACTTC
TRBV4-3	TRBJ2-5	NA	NA	CASSPDYTVTQETQYF	TGCGCCAGCAGCCCGGACTACACGGTCACTCAAGAGACCCAGTACTTC
TRBV7-2	TRBJ1-1	NA	few	CASSWGPANTEAFF	TGTGCCAGCTCTTGGGGCCCGGCGAACACTGAAGCTTTCTTT
TRBV5-6	TRBJ1-1	NA	many	CASSIGTSNTEAFF	TGTGCCAGCAGCATCGGGACATCGAACACTGAAGCTTTCTTT
TRBV7-2	TRBJ2-4	NA	few	CASSLEGPQYF	TGTGCCAGCAGCCTAGAGGGTCCACAGTACTTC
TRBV7-2	TRBJ2-7	NA	few	CASSPEREQYF	TGTGCCAGCAGCCCCGAGCGCGAGCAGTACTTC
TRBV7-7	TRBJ2-1	TRBD1	many	CATKNTGGNEQFF	TGTGCCACCAAGAACACAGGGGGCAATGAGCAGTTCTTC
TRBV5-1	TRBJ2-7	TRBD2	many	CASSTRLASDEQYF	TGCGCCAGCAGCACTCGACTAGCATCCGACGAGCAGTACTTC
TRBV27	TRBJ2-2	TRBD2	NA	CASSRREGAGELFF	TGTGCCAGCTCTCGGCGGGAGGGGGCCGGGGAGCTGTTTTTT
TRBV18	TRBJ2-1	NA	many	CASSLASVDNEQFF	TGTGCCAGCTCACTGGCTAGCGTCGATAATGAGCAGTTCTTC
TRBV7-9	TRBJ1-6	TRBD1	many	CASGTDDTLHF	TGTGCCAGTGGGACAGACGACACCCTCCACTTT
TRBV12-3/TRBV12-4	TRBJ1-4	TRBD1	NA	CASSLGDRSEKLFF	TGTGCCAGCAGTTTAGGGGACAGGAGTGAAAAACTGTTTTTT
TRBV18	TRBJ2-5	NA	many	CASSPIVERAQYF	TGTGCCAGCTCACCGATTGTAGAAAGGGCCCAGTACTTC
TRBV6-1	TRBJ1-1	NA	NA	CASSEFQGTEAFF	TGTGCCAGCAGTGAATTCCAGGGCACTGAAGCTTTCTTT
TRBV10-1	TRBJ2-4	TRBD1	many	CASSGTGRKNIQYF	TGCGCCAGCAGTGGGACAGGGCGGAAAAACATTCAGTACTTC
TRBV28	TRBJ1-1	NA	NA	CASGPSLDVNTEAFF	TGTGCCAGCGGACCCTCGTTGGATGTGAACACTGAAGCTTTCTTT
TRBV4-2	TRBJ2-6	TRBD1	NA	CASSPQLQGQAGANVLTF	TGTGCCAGCAGCCCCCAACTACAGGGACAGGCCGGGGCCAACGTCCTGACTTTC
TRBV5-1	TRBJ2-3	TRBD1	few	CASSWSTGGVADTQYF	TGCGCCAGCAGCTGGTCGACAGGGGGGGTCGCAGATACGCAGTATTTT
TRBV20-1	TRBJ2-3	TRBD2	NA	CSARASAGGGTDTQYF	TGCAGTGCTAGAGCGTCAGCGGGAGGTGGGACAGATACGCAGTATTTT
TRBV4-2	TRBJ2-6	NA	few	CASSQDLRSSGANVLTF	TGTGCCAGCAGCCAAGATTTAAGGTCCTCTGGGGCCAACGTCCTGACTTTC
TRBV27	TRBJ2-7	TRBD1	many	CASNNRGVLGYEQYF	TGTGCCAGCAATAACAGGGGCGTTTTGGGCTACGAGCAGTACTTC
TRBV7-3	TRBJ2-7	TRBD2	many	CASSPTSGDYEQYF	TGTGCCAGCAGCCCGACTAGCGGGGACTACGAGCAGTACTTC
TRBV12-3/TRBV12-4	TRBJ2-7	TRBD2	few	CASRRGGRSYEQYF	TGTGCCAGCCGCCGGGGAGGGCGCAGCTACGAGCAGTACTTC
TRBV6-2/TRBV6-3	TRBJ2-1	NA	many	CASSQESPGLWSNEQFF	TGTGCCAGCAGTCAAGAATCCCCGGGACTGTGGTCTAATGAGCAGTTCTTC
TRBV6-2/TRBV6-3	TRBJ2-1	TRBD2	NA	CASSPWPGTSGSNVAFF	TGTGCCAGCAGCCCCTGGCCCGGGACTAGCGGGAGTAATGTCGCGTTCTTC
TRBV29-1	TRBJ2-1	NA	few	CSVRWSSYNEQFF	TGCAGCGTTAGGTGGAGCTCCTACAATGAGCAGTTCTTC
TRBV28	TRBJ1-4	NA	NA	CATSIPEDPGEKLFF	TGTGCCACGTCCATACCGGAAGATCCGGGTGAAAAACTGTTTTTT
TRBV12-3/TRBV12-4	TRBJ2-3	NA	many	CASSSPPGADTQYF	TGTGCCAGCAGTTCACCCCCCGGGGCAGATACGCAGTATTTT
TRBV15	TRBJ1-3	NA	few	CATSRGREAGNTIYF	TGTGCCACCAGCAGAGGGAGGGAAGCGGGAAACACCATATATTTT
TRBV7-9	TRBJ2-5	NA	NA	CASSLGKDKTQYF	TGTGCCAGCAGCTTAGGCAAGGACAAAACCCAGTACTTC
TRBV7-9	TRBJ1-6	NA	NA	CASSVPGLGSPLHF	TGTGCCAGCAGCGTCCCGGGTCTTGGTTCACCCCTCCACTTT